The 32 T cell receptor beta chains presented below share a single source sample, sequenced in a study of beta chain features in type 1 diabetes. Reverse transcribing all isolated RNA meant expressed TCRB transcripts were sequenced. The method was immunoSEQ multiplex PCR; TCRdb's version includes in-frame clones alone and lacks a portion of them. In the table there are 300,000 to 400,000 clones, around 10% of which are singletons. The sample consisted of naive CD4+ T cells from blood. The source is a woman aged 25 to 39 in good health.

In nucleotides, the CDR3 is TGTGCCAGCAATGGGCGGGAGTTTACCGGGGAGCTGTTTTTT. Protein sequence: CASNGREFTGELFF. The chain carries TRBV13 and TRBJ2-2, with 7 nucleotides matching TRBD2. Unmatched junction bases numbered 7, after V lost 7 bases and J lost 5 bases. The CDR3 loop spans 14 amino acids. Germline V CDR1 and CDR2: PRHDT, FYEKMQ (reference sequence).

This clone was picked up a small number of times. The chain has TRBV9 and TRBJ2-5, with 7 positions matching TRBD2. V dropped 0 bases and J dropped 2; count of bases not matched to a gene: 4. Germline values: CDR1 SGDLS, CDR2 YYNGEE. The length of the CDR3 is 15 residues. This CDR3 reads CASSVVGGLQETQYF. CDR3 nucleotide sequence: TGTGCCAGCAGCGTAGTGGGAGGGCTTCAAGAGACCCAGTACTTC.

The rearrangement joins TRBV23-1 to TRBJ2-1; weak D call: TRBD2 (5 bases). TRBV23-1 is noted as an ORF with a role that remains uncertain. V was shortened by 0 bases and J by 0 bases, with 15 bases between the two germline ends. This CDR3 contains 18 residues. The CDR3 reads CASSQSSPDLISYNEQFF. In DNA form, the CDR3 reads TGCGCCAGCAGTCAATCCTCCCCGGACTTGATCTCCTACAATGAGCAGTTCTTC.

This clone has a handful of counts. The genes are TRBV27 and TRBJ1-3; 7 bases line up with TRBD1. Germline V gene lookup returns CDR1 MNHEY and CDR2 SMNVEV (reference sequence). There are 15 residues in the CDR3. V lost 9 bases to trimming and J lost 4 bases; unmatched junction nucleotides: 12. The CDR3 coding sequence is TGTGCCAGTAAAGGAGGAGGGGGCCCAGGAAACACCATATATTTT. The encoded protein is CASKGGGGPGNTIYF.

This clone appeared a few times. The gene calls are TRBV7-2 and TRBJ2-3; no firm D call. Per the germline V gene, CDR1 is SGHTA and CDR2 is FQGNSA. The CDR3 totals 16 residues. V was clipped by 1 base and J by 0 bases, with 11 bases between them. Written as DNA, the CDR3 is TGTGCCAGCAGCTTAGTAGTATCAACGAGCACAGATACGCAGTATTTT. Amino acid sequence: CASSLVVSTSTDTQYF.

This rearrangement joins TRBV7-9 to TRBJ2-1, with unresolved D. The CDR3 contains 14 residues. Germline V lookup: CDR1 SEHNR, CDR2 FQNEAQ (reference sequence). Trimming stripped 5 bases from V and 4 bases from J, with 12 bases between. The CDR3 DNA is TGTGCCAGCAGCATAAATGTCCTTTACAATGAGCAGTTCTTC. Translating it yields CASSINVLYNEQFF.

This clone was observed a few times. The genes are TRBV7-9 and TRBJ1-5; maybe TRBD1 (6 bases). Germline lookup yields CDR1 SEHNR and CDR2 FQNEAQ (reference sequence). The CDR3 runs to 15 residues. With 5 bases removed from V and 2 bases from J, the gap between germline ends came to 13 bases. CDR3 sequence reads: CASSRDIRGNQPQHF. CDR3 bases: TGTGCCAGCAGCCGGGACATCCGTGGCAATCAGCCCCAGCATTTT.

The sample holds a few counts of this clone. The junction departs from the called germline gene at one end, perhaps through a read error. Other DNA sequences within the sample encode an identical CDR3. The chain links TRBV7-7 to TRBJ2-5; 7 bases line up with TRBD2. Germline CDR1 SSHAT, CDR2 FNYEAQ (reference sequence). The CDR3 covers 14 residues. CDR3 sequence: CASSLGLAEETQYF. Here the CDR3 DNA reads TGTGCTAGCAGCTTGGGTCTAGCGGAAGAGACCCAGTACTTC.

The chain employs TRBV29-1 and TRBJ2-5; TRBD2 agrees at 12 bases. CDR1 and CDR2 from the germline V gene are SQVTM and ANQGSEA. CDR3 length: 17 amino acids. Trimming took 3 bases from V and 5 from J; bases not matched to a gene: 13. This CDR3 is CSVDAPLAGGGLETQYF. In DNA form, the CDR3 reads TGCAGCGTTGATGCCCCCCTAGCGGGAGGGGGTTTGGAGACCCAGTACTTC.

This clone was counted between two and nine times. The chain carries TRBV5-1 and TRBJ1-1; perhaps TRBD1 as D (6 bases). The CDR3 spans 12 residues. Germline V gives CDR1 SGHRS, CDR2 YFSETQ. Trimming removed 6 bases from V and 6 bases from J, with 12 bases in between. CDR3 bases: TGCGCCAGCAAAGGGACACACCCTGAAGCTTTCTTT. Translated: CASKGTHPEAFF.

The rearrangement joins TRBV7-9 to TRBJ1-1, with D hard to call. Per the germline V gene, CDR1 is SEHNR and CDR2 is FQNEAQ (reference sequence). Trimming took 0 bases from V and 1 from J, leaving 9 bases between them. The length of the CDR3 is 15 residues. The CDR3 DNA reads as TGTGCCAGCAGCTTAGCGCTGGCGGGGAACACTGAAGCTTTCTTT. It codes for CASSLALAGNTEAFF.

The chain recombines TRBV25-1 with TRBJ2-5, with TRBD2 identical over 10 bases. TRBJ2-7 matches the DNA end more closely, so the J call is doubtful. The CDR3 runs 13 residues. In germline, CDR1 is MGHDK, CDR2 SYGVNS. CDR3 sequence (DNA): TGTGCCAGCAGTCTAGCGGGAGCCCACGAGCAGTACTTC. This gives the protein CASSLAGAHEQYF.

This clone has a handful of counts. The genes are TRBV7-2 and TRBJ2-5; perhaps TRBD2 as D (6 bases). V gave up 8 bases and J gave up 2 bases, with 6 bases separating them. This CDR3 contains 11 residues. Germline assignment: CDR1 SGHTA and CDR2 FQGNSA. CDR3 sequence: CASGRQETQYF. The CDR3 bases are TGTGCCAGCGGGAGGCAAGAGACCCAGTACTTC. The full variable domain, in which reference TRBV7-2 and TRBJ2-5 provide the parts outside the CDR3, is GAGVSQSPSNKVTEKGKDVELRCDPISGHTALYWYRQSLGQGLEFLIYFQGNSAPDKSGLPSDRFSAERTGGSVSTLTIQRTQQEDSAVYLCASGRQETQYFGPGTRLLVL.

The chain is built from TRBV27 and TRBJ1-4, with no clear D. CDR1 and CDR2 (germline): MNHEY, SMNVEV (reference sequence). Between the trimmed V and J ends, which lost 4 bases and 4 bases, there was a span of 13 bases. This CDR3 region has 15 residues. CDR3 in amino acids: CASSSHSAGNEKLFF. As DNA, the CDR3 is TGTGCCAGCAGTTCTCATTCTGCGGGTAATGAAAAACTGTTTTTT. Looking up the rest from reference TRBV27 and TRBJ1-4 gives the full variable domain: EAQVTQNPRYLITVTGKKLTVTCSQNMNHEYMSWYRQDPGLGLRQIYYSMNVEVTDKGDVPEGYKVSRKEKRNFPLILESPSPNQTSLYFCASSSHSAGNEKLFFGSGTQLSVL.

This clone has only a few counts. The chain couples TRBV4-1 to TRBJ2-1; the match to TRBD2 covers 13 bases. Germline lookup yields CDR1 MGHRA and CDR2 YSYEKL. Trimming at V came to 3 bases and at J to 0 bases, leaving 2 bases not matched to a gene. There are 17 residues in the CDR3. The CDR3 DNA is TGCGCCAGCAGCCACAGGACTAGCGGGAGCTCCTACAATGAGCAGTTCTTC. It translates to CASSHRTSGSSYNEQFF.

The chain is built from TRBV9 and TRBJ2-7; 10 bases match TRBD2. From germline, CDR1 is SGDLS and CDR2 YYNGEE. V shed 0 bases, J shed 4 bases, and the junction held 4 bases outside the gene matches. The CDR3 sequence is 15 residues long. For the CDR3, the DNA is TGTGCCAGCAGCGTAGAAGCTAGCGGGAGTTACGAGCAGTACTTC. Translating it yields CASSVEASGSYEQYF.

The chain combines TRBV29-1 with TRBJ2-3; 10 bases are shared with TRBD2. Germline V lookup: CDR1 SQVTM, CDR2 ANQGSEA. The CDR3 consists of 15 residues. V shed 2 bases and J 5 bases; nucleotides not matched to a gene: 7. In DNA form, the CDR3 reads TGCAGCGTTGAAATGCTAGCGGGAGCGAAAGATACGCAGTATTTT. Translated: CSVEMLAGAKDTQYF.

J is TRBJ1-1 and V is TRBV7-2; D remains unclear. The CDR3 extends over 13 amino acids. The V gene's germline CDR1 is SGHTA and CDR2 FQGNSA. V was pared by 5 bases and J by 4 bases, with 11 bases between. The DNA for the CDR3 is TGTGCCAGCAGCCCTAGAAGCGGCACTGAAGCTTTCTTT. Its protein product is CASSPRSGTEAFF.

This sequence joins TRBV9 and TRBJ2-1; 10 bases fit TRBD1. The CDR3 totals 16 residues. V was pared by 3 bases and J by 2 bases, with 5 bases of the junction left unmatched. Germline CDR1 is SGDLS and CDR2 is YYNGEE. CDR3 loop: CASSARTGGAYNEQFF. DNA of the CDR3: TGTGCCAGCAGCGCCCGGACAGGGGGGGCCTACAATGAGCAGTTCTTC.

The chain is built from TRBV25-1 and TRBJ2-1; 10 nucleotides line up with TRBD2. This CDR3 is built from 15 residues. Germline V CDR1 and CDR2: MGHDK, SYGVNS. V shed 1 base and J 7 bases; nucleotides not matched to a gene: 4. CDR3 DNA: TGTGCCAGCAGTGAATTAACTAGCGGGATTAATGAGCAGTTCTTC. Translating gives CASSELTSGINEQFF.

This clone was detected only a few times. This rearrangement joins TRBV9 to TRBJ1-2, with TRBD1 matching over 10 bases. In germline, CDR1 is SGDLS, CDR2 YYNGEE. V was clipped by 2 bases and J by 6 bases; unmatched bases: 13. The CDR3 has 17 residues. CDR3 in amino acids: CASSVGLGTGVSHGYTF. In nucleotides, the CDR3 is TGTGCCAGCAGCGTCGGACTCGGGACAGGGGTCTCCCATGGCTACACCTTC.

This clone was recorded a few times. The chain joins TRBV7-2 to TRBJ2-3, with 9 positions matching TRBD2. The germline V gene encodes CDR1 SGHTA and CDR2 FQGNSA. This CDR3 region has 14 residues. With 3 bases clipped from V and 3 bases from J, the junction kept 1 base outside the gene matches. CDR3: CASSFSGRTDTQYF. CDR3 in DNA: TGTGCCAGCAGCTTTAGCGGGAGAACAGATACGCAGTATTTT.

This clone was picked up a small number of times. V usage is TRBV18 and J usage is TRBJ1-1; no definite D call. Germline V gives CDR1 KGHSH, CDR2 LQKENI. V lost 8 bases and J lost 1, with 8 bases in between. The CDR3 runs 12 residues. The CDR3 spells CASTAGNTEAFF. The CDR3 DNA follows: TGTGCCAGCACCGCAGGGAACACTGAAGCTTTCTTT.

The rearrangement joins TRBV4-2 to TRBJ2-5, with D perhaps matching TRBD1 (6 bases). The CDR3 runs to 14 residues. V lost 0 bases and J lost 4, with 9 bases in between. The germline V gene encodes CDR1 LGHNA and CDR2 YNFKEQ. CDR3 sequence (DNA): TGTGCCAGCAGCCAAGATGGCAGGGGAGAGACCCAGTACTTC. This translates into CASSQDGRGETQYF.

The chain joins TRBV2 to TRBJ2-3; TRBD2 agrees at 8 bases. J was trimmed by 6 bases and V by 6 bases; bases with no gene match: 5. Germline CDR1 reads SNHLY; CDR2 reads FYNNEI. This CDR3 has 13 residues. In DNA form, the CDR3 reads TGTGCCAGCAGACCGGGACTAGTCGATACGCAGTATTTT. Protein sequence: CASRPGLVDTQYF.

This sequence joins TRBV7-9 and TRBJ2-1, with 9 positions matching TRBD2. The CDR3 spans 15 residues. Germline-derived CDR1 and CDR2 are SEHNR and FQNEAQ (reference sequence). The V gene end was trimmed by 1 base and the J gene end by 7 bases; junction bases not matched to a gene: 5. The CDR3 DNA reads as TGTGCCAGCAGCTTAGTAGCGGGAGAGCGGAATGAGCAGTTCTTC. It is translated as CASSLVAGERNEQFF.

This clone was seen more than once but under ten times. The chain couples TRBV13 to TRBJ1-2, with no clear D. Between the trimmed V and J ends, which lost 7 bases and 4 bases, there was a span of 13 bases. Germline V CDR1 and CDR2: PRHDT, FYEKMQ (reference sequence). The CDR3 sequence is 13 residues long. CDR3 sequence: CASIRDGVYGYTF. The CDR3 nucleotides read TGTGCCAGCATCAGAGACGGAGTCTATGGCTACACCTTC.

The CDR3: CAWSVPPRTGAIDYEQYF. CDR3 bases: TGTGCCTGGAGTGTACCCCCCCGGACAGGAGCTATCGACTACGAGCAGTACTTC. The chain couples TRBV30 to TRBJ2-7, with 7 bases lining up with TRBD1. Trimming removed 0 bases from V and 3 bases from J; junction bases left unmatched: 17. CDR3 length equals 18 residues. Germline V gives CDR1 GTSNPN, CDR2 SVGIG (reference sequence).

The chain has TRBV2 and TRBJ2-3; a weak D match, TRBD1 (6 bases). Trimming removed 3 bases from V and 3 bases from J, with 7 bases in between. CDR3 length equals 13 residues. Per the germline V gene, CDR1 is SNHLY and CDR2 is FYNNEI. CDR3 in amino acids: CASSEQGTDTQYF. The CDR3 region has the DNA TGTGCCAGCAGTGAGCAGGGGACAGATACGCAGTATTTT.

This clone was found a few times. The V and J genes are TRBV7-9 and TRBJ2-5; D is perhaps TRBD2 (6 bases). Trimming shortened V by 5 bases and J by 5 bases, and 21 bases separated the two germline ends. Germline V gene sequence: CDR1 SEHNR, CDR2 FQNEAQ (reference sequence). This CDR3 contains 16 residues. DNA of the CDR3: TGTGCCAGCAGCCCTGTCCCGGGAGCCCGCCCGGAGACCCAGTACTTC. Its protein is CASSPVPGARPETQYF.

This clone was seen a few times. The CDR3 sequence is CASSSGTGVPYEQYF. For the CDR3, the DNA is TGTGCCAGCAGTTCGGGGACAGGGGTCCCCTACGAGCAGTACTTC. The V gene is TRBV28, the J gene TRBJ2-7; 10 bases fit TRBD1. The CDR3 runs to 15 residues. Germline V gene sequence: CDR1 MDHEN, CDR2 SYDVKM. V trimming: 4 bases; J trimming: 2 bases; junction bases outside the gene matches: 5.

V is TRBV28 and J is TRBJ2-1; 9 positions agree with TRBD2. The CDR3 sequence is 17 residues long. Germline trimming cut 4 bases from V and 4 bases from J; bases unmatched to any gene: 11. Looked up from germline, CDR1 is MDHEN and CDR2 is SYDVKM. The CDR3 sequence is CASSSRGGGRGYNEQFF. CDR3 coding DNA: TGTGCCAGCAGTTCAAGGGGTGGCGGGAGGGGGTACAATGAGCAGTTCTTC.